Listed here are 4 T cell receptor beta chains from one sample, sequenced in a study of T cells after yellow fever vaccination. TCRdb fed the 5' RACE reads into MiXCR, producing one record per CDR3 protein. The top ten clones hold 15% to 20% of a sample with approximately 610,000 distinct CDR3 sequences, less than 20% of them seen once. The sample in question was PBMCs, obtained around 5 days after the first yellow fever vaccination. Receptor source: a young man who received the YFV17D yellow fever vaccine.

The V gene is TRBV5-6, the J gene TRBJ2-5, with 9 nucleotides matching TRBD1. Germline CDR1 SGHDT, CDR2 YYEEEE. This CDR3 is 15 amino acids long. The V segment lost 2 bases and the J segment 2 bases; nucleotides outside the gene matches: 4. The CDR3 is CASSFRGTGQETQYF. For the CDR3, the DNA is TGTGCCAGCAGCTTTCGAGGGACAGGGCAAGAGACCCAGTACTTC.

This clonotype appeared a few times. The chain joins TRBV7-2 to TRBJ1-4; D possibly corresponds to TRBD1 (5 bases). Germline V gives CDR1 SGHTA, CDR2 FQGNSA. V gave up 5 bases and J gave up 8 bases, with 12 bases separating them. The CDR3 length is 13 residues. CDR3 coding DNA: TGTGCCAGCAGCCGGGACCCAGGGGAAAAACTGTTTTTT. Its translation is CASSRDPGEKLFF.

The chain carries TRBV19 and TRBJ1-6; perhaps TRBD1 as D (5 bases). CDR1 and CDR2 from the germline V gene are LNHDA and SQIVND (reference sequence). There are 16 residues in the CDR3. Trimming pared 6 bases from V and 8 bases from J, leaving 20 bases between. CDR3 residues: CASRRDTQGFDSPLHF. The CDR3 nucleotides read TGTGCCAGTAGGCGCGACACCCAGGGCTTTGATTCACCCCTCCACTTT. Looking up the rest from reference TRBV19 and TRBJ1-6 gives the full variable domain: DGGITQSPKYLFRKEGQNVTLSCEQNLNHDAMYWYRQDPGQGLRLIYYSQIVNDFQKGDIAEGYSVSREKKESFPLTVTSAQKNPTAFYLCASRRDTQGFDSPLHFGNGTRLTVT.

This clonotype was seen a few times. The genes are TRBV25-1 and TRBJ1-1, with TRBD1 identical over 8 bases. Germline loops: CDR1 MGHDK, CDR2 SYGVNS. V lost 7 bases and J lost 3; bases outside the gene matches: 13. The CDR3 extends over 16 amino acids. The CDR3 coding sequence is TGTGCCAGCAACCCCTCGCTTGGACAGGGTGACACTGAAGCTTTCTTT. Protein: CASNPSLGQGDTEAFF.